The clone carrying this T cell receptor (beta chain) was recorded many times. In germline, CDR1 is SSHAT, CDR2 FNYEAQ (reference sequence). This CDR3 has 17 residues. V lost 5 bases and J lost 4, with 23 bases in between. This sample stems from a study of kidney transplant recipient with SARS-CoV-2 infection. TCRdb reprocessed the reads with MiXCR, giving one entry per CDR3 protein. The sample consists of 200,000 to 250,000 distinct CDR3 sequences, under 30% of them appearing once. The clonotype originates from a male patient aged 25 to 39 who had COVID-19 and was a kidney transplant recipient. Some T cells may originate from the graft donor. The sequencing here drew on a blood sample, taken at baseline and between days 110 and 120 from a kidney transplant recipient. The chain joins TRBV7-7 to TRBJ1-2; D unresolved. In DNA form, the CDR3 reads TGTGCCAGCAGCATAATTCTTAAGTGCCGAAAGACCTATGGCTACACCTTC. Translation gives CASSIILKCRKTYGYTF.